This passage covers 24 T cell receptor beta chains from one sample sequenced in a study of spatial heterogeneity in lung cancer. As for time point: blood at routine non-recurrence follow-up after resection. Frozen PBMC, nontumor lung or tumor provided whole RNA, which was sequenced unsorted. TCRdb fed the 5' RACE reads into MiXCR, producing one record per CDR3 protein. The sample carries more than 95,000 distinct CDR3 sequences, 10% to 15% recorded once. The specimen comprised PBMCs, sampled at follow-up. Receptor source: a male donor with early-stage non-small cell lung cancer.

This clonotype was picked up many times. The rearrangement joins TRBV18 to TRBJ2-7, with 10 nucleotides matching TRBD1. CDR3 size: 15 residues. V lost 3 bases to trimming and J lost 2 bases; unmatched junction nucleotides: 4. Germline V gives CDR1 KGHSH, CDR2 LQKENI. This CDR3 is CASSPRQGAPYEQYF. CDR3 nucleotides: TGTGCCAGCTCACCGAGACAGGGGGCCCCCTACGAGCAGTACTTC. The whole variable domain, filled in from reference TRBV18 and TRBJ2-7, reads NAGVMQNPRHLVRRRGQEARLRCSPMKGHSHVYWYRQLPEEGLKFMVYLQKENIIDESGMPKERFSAEFPKEGPSILRIQQVVRGDSAAYFCASSPRQGAPYEQYFGPGTRLTVT.

The chain carries TRBV6-5 and TRBJ2-7; D is undetermined. Trimming took 3 bases from V and 0 from J, leaving 6 bases between them. The CDR3 is 13 amino acids. The germline gives CDR1 MNHEY, CDR2 SVGAGI. As DNA, the CDR3 is TGTGCCAGCAGTTATACAGACTCCTACGAGCAGTACTTC. Protein product: CASSYTDSYEQYF.

Many counts were recorded for this clonotype. The chain carries TRBV28 and TRBJ1-5, with D hard to call. V lost 6 bases to trimming and J lost 1 base, with 13 bases between them. The CDR3 consists of 15 residues. Germline-derived CDR1 and CDR2 are MDHEN and SYDVKM. The CDR3 DNA sequence: TGTGCCAGCAGCTTCAACATTCTAAGCAATCAGCCCCAGCATTTT. As protein: CASSFNILSNQPQHF.

This clonotype was counted at least ten times. The CDR3 region is CSATWRDGGYGYTF. The CDR3 nucleotides read TGCAGCGCAACCTGGAGGGACGGGGGCTATGGCTACACCTTC. The rearrangement uses TRBV29-1 and TRBJ1-2, with TRBD1 as a possible D gene (5 bases). The CDR3 loop spans 14 amino acids. Germline loops: CDR1 SQVTM, CDR2 ANQGSEA. Deletions cut 7 bases from V and 4 bases from J, with 19 bases between.

The chain uses TRBV7-9 and TRBJ1-1; D is ambiguous. The CDR3 extends over 14 amino acids. Between the trimmed V and J ends, which lost 5 bases and 3 bases, there was a span of 13 bases. Germline lookup yields CDR1 SEHNR and CDR2 FQNEAQ (reference sequence). CDR3 region: CASSLGVRDTEAFF. DNA for the CDR3: TGTGCCAGCAGCCTCGGAGTACGGGACACTGAAGCTTTCTTT.

This sequence joins TRBV12-3 or TRBV12-4 and TRBJ1-5, with a weak D call TRBD1 (6 bases). Trimming took 6 bases from V and 0 from J, leaving 12 bases between them. The CDR3 runs to 15 residues. The CDR3 region has the DNA TGTGCCAGCAGCCGGACAGACCATAGCAATCAGCCCCAGCATTTT. This gives the protein CASSRTDHSNQPQHF.

The genes are TRBV20-1 and TRBJ2-3; 9 nucleotides match TRBD1. The V gene end was trimmed by 6 bases and the J gene end by 3 bases; junction bases not matched to a gene: 13. There are 16 residues in the CDR3. Germline-derived CDR1 and CDR2 are DFQATT and SNEGSKA (reference sequence). CDR3 residues: CSASRPGQGVTDTQYF. The CDR3 DNA reads TGCAGTGCCTCCAGGCCGGGACAGGGCGTGACAGATACGCAGTATTTT.

The chain joins TRBV5-1 to TRBJ2-5, with 7 bases matching TRBD1. CDR3 length: 16 residues. Germline V gene sequence: CDR1 SGHRS, CDR2 YFSETQ. With V trimmed by 2 bases and J by 1 base, 8 bases remained unmatched. This CDR3 reads CASSLQPTGPQETQYF. The CDR3 bases are TGCGCCAGCAGCTTACAACCGACAGGGCCCCAAGAGACCCAGTACTTC.

In this sample, this clonotype turned up many times. The chain carries TRBV7-6 and TRBJ2-3, with 7 bases that match TRBD1. Germline V gives CDR1 SGHVS, CDR2 FNYEAQ. This CDR3 has 16 amino acids. The J segment lost 3 bases and the V segment lost 1 base, leaving 7 bases of the junction unmatched. The CDR3 DNA is TGTGCCAGCAGCTTAGGTCCCCCAGGGGGAACAGATACGCAGTATTTT. Translated: CASSLGPPGGTDTQYF.

This clonotype occurred many times. Here the CDR3 DNA reads TGCAGCGTTTGGGACAACAGAAACACCGGGGAGCTGTTTTTT. It specifies CSVWDNRNTGELFF. V usage is TRBV29-1 and J usage is TRBJ2-2; maybe TRBD1 (6 bases). V lost 5 bases, J lost 2 bases, and 12 bases lay in between. In germline, CDR1 is SQVTM, CDR2 ANQGSEA. This CDR3 has 14 residues.

The V gene is TRBV11-2, the J gene TRBJ2-7; possibly TRBD2 for D (6 bases). Trimming took off 2 bases at V and 7 bases at J, with 15 bases between the two ends. The CDR3 runs 14 residues. From germline, CDR1 is SGHAT and CDR2 FQNNGV. DNA for the CDR3: TGTGCCAGCAGCTTATCGGCCGGGGGACGGGAGCAGTACTTC. Its translation is CASSLSAGGREQYF. Variable domain in full (rest from reference TRBV11-2 and TRBJ2-7): EAGVAQSPRYKIIEKRQSVAFWCNPISGHATLYWYQQILGQGPKLLIQFQNNGVVDDSQLPKDRFSAERLKGVDSTLKIQPAKLEDSAVYLCASSLSAGGREQYFGPGTRLTVT.

The rearrangement joins TRBV18 to TRBJ1-6, with 11 bases that match TRBD1. Per the germline V gene, CDR1 is KGHSH and CDR2 is LQKENI. CDR3 size: 16 residues. Unmatched junction bases numbered 2, after V lost 0 bases and J lost 7 bases. The CDR3 reads CASSPPGDRGNSPLHF. CDR3 in DNA: TGTGCCAGCTCACCACCGGGGGACAGGGGGAATTCACCCCTCCACTTT.

This clonotype was counted many times. The chain has TRBV28 and TRBJ2-3; D unclear. Trimming shortened V by 0 bases and J by 5 bases, and 15 bases separated the two germline ends. The CDR3 is made up of 16 amino acids. Germline V gene sequence: CDR1 MDHEN, CDR2 SYDVKM. The CDR3 DNA sequence: TGTGCCAGCAGTTTATGGATGTTTGTGGGAAAAGATACGCAGTATTTT. Translating it yields CASSLWMFVGKDTQYF. Full variable domain (missing parts from reference TRBV28 and TRBJ2-3): DVKVTQSSRYLVKRTGEKVFLECVQDMDHENMFWYRQDPGLGLRLIYFSYDVKMKEKGDIPEGYSVSREKKERFSLILESASTNQTSMYLCASSLWMFVGKDTQYFGPGTRLTVL.

Concerning this clonotype: This clone may be a read error of a much larger clone one base away. V usage is TRBV28 and J usage is TRBJ2-1; D not resolved. The CDR3 runs 11 residues. V lost 3 bases, J lost 5 bases, and 2 bases lay in between. Germline CDR1 reads MDHEN; CDR2 reads SYDVKM. CDR3 bases: TGTGCCAGCAGTTTGCACAATGAGCAGTTCTTC. The encoded protein is CASSLHNEQFF. The full variable domain, rest sourced from reference TRBV28 and TRBJ2-1, is DVKVTQSSRYLVKRTGEKVFLECVQDMDHENMFWYRQDPGLGLRLIYFSYDVKMKEKGDIPEGYSVSREKKERFSLILESASTNQTSMYLCASSLHNEQFFGPGTRLTVL.

In this sample, this clonotype turned up a few times. The V call is TRBV10-2, the J call TRBJ2-3; 11 positions agree with TRBD2. CDR1 and CDR2 from the germline V gene are WSHSY and SAAADI. The trim removed 6 bases at V and 4 bases at J, leaving 6 bases unmatched. There are 15 residues in the CDR3. This chain's CDR3 is CASSLLAGASDTQYF. CDR3 DNA sequence: TGCGCCAGCAGCCTACTAGCGGGGGCCTCAGATACGCAGTATTTT.

The CDR3 bases are TGCAGTGCTAGATCCCAGGGGGTGTCAGAGACCCAGTACTTC. Translation gives CSARSQGVSETQYF. The chain carries TRBV20-1 and TRBJ2-5; 7 nucleotides agree with TRBD1. The CDR3 loop spans 14 amino acids. The trim removed 2 bases at V and 4 bases at J, leaving 7 bases unmatched. CDR1 is DFQATT and CDR2 is SNEGSKA in the germline V gene (reference sequence).

The CDR3 region has the DNA TGTGCCAGCGCAACCGGGACAGGGGTCTCCTATAATTCACCCCTCCACTTT. Protein: CASATGTGVSYNSPLHF. The rearrangement joins TRBV6-2 or TRBV6-3 to TRBJ1-6, with 10 bases identical to TRBD1. The CDR3 totals 17 residues. Germline V gene lookup returns CDR1 MNHEY and CDR2 SVGEGT. The J segment lost 0 bases and the V segment lost 8 bases, leaving 7 bases of the junction unmatched.

This clonotype was counted between two and nine times. The rearrangement joins TRBV20-1 to TRBJ1-1; 9 bases fit TRBD1. V lost 5 bases to trimming and J lost 1 base; unmatched junction nucleotides: 11. This CDR3 contains 16 residues. CDR1 and CDR2 from the germline V gene are DFQATT and SNEGSKA (reference sequence). In DNA form, the CDR3 reads TGCAGTGCTCCGGTCCCGGGACAGGGACCGAACACTGAAGCTTTCTTT. Its protein product is CSAPVPGQGPNTEAFF.

There are many counts of this clonotype. V and J are TRBV12-5 and TRBJ1-4, with 8 bases matching TRBD1. J lost 8 bases, V lost 5 bases, and 7 bases had no gene match. Per the germline V gene, CDR1 is LGHNT and CDR2 is FRNRAP. CDR3 length equals 14 residues. The CDR3 coding sequence is TGTGCTAGTGGTCCCGGACAGGGCAGAGAAAAACTGTTTTTT. Encoded protein: CASGPGQGREKLFF.

The V call is TRBV9, the J call TRBJ2-2; perhaps TRBD1 as D (5 bases). The CDR3 runs 15 residues. V dropped 2 bases and J dropped 0 bases, with 8 bases sitting between them. The germline V gene encodes CDR1 SGDLS and CDR2 YYNGEE. The CDR3 is CASSVQGSNTGELFF. The CDR3 nucleotides read TGTGCCAGCAGCGTCCAGGGCTCGAACACCGGGGAGCTGTTTTTT.

This clonotype was picked up many times. This sequence joins TRBV29-1 and TRBJ2-5; 13 positions match TRBD2. The CDR3 extends over 16 amino acids. The germline V gene encodes CDR1 SQVTM and CDR2 ANQGSEA. J lost 4 bases, V lost 2 bases, and 7 bases had no gene match. The CDR3 loop reads CSVELLAGGLGETQYF. CDR3 bases: TGCAGCGTTGAATTACTAGCGGGGGGGCTAGGAGAGACCCAGTACTTC. The full variable domain, in which reference TRBV29-1 and TRBJ2-5 provide the parts outside the CDR3, is SAVISQKPSRDICQRGTSLTIQCQVDSQVTMMFWYRQQPGQSLTLIATANQGSEATYESGFVIDKFPISRPNLTFSTLTVSNMSPEDSSIYLCSVELLAGGLGETQYFGPGTRLLVL.

This clonotype was picked up a small number of times. The rearrangement uses TRBV6-5 and TRBJ1-4, with a weak D call TRBD1 (6 bases). CDR3 length: 17 residues. Per the germline V gene, CDR1 is MNHEY and CDR2 is SVGAGI. V lost 0 bases, J lost 2 bases, and 13 bases lay in between. The CDR3 DNA reads TGTGCCAGCAGTTACTCGAGAGGGACATGGACTAATGAAAAACTGTTTTTT. This gives the protein CASSYSRGTWTNEKLFF.

Many counts were recorded for this clonotype. V is TRBV12-5 and J is TRBJ2-1, with D uncertain. V was pared by 1 base and J by 1 base, with 5 bases between. Germline V CDR1 and CDR2: LGHNT, FRNRAP. The CDR3 covers 14 residues. Written as DNA, the CDR3 is TGTGCTAGTGGTTTGGGGGGTTCCTACAATGAGCAGTTCTTC. Translation: CASGLGGSYNEQFF.

This clonotype showed up many times. The chain carries TRBV20-1 and TRBJ2-3; no definite D call. Germline CDR1 and CDR2: DFQATT and SNEGSKA (reference sequence). V was shortened by 1 base and J by 6 bases, with 11 bases between the two germline ends. The CDR3 totals 13 residues. In DNA, the CDR3 is TGCAGTGCTAGAGGGCCTACCCTGGATACGCAGTATTTT. It codes for CSARGPTLDTQYF.